One sample yielded the 16 T cell receptor beta chains listed below, sequenced in a study of human CD8 memory T cell subsets. Libraries of TCR beta chains were produced by 5' RACE (UMI-labeled). TCRdb reanalyzed the 5' RACE reads and collapses them to one entry per CDR3 protein, without DNA. The sample table includes 10,000 to 11,000 distinct CDR3 sequences. Source material: CD8+ stem-like memory T cells (TSCM and TCM) sorted from PBMCs. The subset: stem-like memory CD8 T cells (TSTEM), CCR7+ PD-1- TIGIT-. The receptors were sampled from a human donor in good health.

The chain uses TRBV4-3 and TRBJ2-3; checking the TCRdb D call of TRBD2 is not possible without DNA. The CDR3 has 17 amino acids. Germline assignment: CDR1 LGHNA and CDR2 YSLEER. The chain's CDR3 is CASSQERAGASTDTQYF.

This rearrangement joins TRBV7-9 to TRBJ2-7; TCRdb's D call, TRBD1, is unchecked because there is no DNA. The CDR3 is 14 amino acids. Germline CDR1 is SEHNR and CDR2 is FQNEAQ (reference sequence). Here the CDR3 reads CASSGGDEGYEQYF.

This chain links TRBV25-1 with TRBJ2-1. CDR1 and CDR2 (germline): MGHDK, SYGVNS. The CDR3 loop spans 14 amino acids. The CDR3 spells CASSEFSLTTQQFF.

V is TRBV7-2 and J is TRBJ2-1. Germline CDR1 SGHTA, CDR2 FQGNSA. CDR3 length: 12 residues. The CDR3 here is CASSPPWDEQFF.

By frequency, this clonotype registers medium-sized. The genes are TRBV14 and TRBJ2-3; lacking DNA, the TRBD1 call made by TCRdb goes unchecked. Germline CDR1 SGHDN, CDR2 FVKESK. This CDR3 has 15 residues. CDR3 amino acids: CASSYSRGGTDTQYF.

The chain employs TRBV20-1 and TRBJ2-5; the D call from TCRdb, TRBD1, cannot be confirmed without DNA. Germline CDR1 is DFQATT and CDR2 is SNEGSKA (reference sequence). The CDR3 covers 14 residues. The CDR3 is CSARHGTGEETQYF.

Considering frequency, this clonotype is medium-sized. The V and J genes are TRBV11-1 and TRBJ1-1. The germline V gene has CDR1 SGHAT and CDR2 FQDESV (reference sequence). CDR3 size: 14 residues. The CDR3 loop is CAISGLEGNTEAFF.

This clonotype shows up as medium-sized (0.01 to 0.1%) by frequency. This rearrangement joins TRBV12-3 or TRBV12-4 to TRBJ2-4; as DNA is missing, the TRBD1 call by TCRdb cannot be tested. The CDR3 extends over 13 amino acids. CDR3 loop: CASSLGGENIQYF.

This clonotype counts as medium-sized by frequency. The chain combines TRBV6-6 with TRBJ1-1. Germline V gene lookup returns CDR1 MNHNY and CDR2 SVGAGI (reference sequence). This CDR3 has 12 amino acids. The CDR3 sequence is CASSYLNTEAFF.

The chain carries TRBV3-1 and TRBJ2-7; checking the TCRdb D call of TRBD2 is not possible without DNA. The CDR3 runs to 15 residues. Germline values: CDR1 LGHDT, CDR2 YNNKEL (reference sequence). CDR3 amino acids: CASSPGTSGDYEQYF.

CDR3 region: CASSQGGFGNQPQHF. The chain joins TRBV14 to TRBJ1-5; TCRdb's D gene call, TRBD1, goes unchecked for lack of DNA. Germline V lookup: CDR1 SGHDN, CDR2 FVKESK. CDR3 length: 15 amino acids.

The CDR3 loop is CASSLESAYEQYF. The chain couples TRBV13 to TRBJ2-7. The CDR3 sequence is 13 residues long. Per germline, CDR1 PRHDT and CDR2 FYEKMQ (reference sequence).

This clonotype registers medium-sized by frequency. V gene TRBV5-6 combines with J gene TRBJ1-1. CDR1 and CDR2 (germline): SGHDT, YYEEEE. The CDR3 is made up of 11 amino acids. This CDR3 is CASSLDTEAFF.

The chain has TRBV14 and TRBJ2-7; TCRdb returns TRBD2, unconfirmable since there is no DNA. This CDR3 region has 15 residues. Germline V gene sequence: CDR1 SGHDN, CDR2 FVKESK. The CDR3 is CASSYTLAGAYEQYF.

V and J are TRBV6-4 and TRBJ2-1. This CDR3 spans 15 amino acids. CDR1 MRHNA and CDR2 SNTAGT come from the germline V gene. CDR3: CASSEKRELYNEQFF.

This chain uses TRBV19 with TRBJ2-1. Germline CDR1 is LNHDA and CDR2 is SQIVND (reference sequence). CDR3 length equals 14 residues. CDR3: CASRDGSSYNEQFF.